This TCR beta chain stems from a study of T cell responses to AZD1222 COVID-19 vaccine. Whole-study results and caveats: The span of vaccine-associated CD4 TCRs extended across spike, with dominance at 160-218 and 743-854.

In germline, CDR1 is SGHRS, CDR2 YFSETQ. Trimming stripped 0 bases from V and 3 bases from J, with 9 bases between. This CDR3 is built from 14 residues. Second-dose recipients at about 4 or about 12 weeks were treated as one pooled group. The data were produced by immunoSEQ multiplex PCR, yet TCRdb's version contains in-frame clones alone and is incomplete. The sample holds roughly 100,000 clones, 70% to 90% seen once. A word on this clone: Its specificity is unknown.

This specimen was peripheral blood, taken 28 days after the second AZD1222 dose. The receptor comes from an adult who received the AZD1222 COVID-19 vaccine. The chain links TRBV5-1 to TRBJ1-2; D is perhaps TRBD1 (6 bases). CDR3 DNA sequence: TGCGCCAGCAGCTTGGGTTCAGGGGACTATGGCTACACCTTC. Protein product: CASSLGSGDYGYTF.